The 13 T cell receptor beta chains below come from one sample, sequenced in a study of T-cell memory formation after mild COVID-19 (dated by TCRdb to about 2021). Library creation used 5' RACE. The data were produced on an Illumina NovaSeq 6000. TCRdb ran its own pipeline on the public reads, namely fastp trimming at Q25 and MiXCR clone calling, and kept in-frame beta chains. Duplicate CDR3 protein sequences are folded into a single record with the most common DNA and genes. Across this sample there are about 470,000 distinct CDR3 sequences, with 20% to 30% seen only once. The ten biggest clones cover around 12% of the sample. The sample taken for sequencing was PBMCs or a T cell subset sorted from them (not recorded which). Source of these receptors: an adult woman who had mild COVID-19 (a few samples of this study predate the infection). The sample titles of this study are shuffled in the database, so cell type and time point are left out; the donor was told from shared clones.

J is TRBJ1-2 and V is TRBV5-5; 8 nucleotides align to TRBD1. The CDR3 contains 15 residues. V gave up 1 base and J gave up 8 bases; unmatched junction bases: 10. Germline V gives CDR1 SGHKS, CDR2 YYEKEE (reference sequence). CDR3: CASSLWPDREEGYTF. The CDR3 DNA is TGTGCCAGCAGCTTGTGGCCGGACAGGGAAGAAGGCTACACCTTC.

This clonotype has just a few counts. The chain combines TRBV5-4 with TRBJ1-1; D uncertain. The V end lost 0 bases, the J end lost 1 base, and 10 bases lay between the germline ends. Germline CDR1 SGHNT, CDR2 YYREEE (reference sequence). The CDR3 has 15 residues. CDR3 residues: CASSLGLTPNTEAFF. The CDR3 DNA reads as TGTGCCAGCAGCTTGGGACTAACCCCGAACACTGAAGCTTTCTTT.

The rearrangement joins TRBV5-5 to TRBJ1-1; TRBD1 aligns across 8 bases. The germline V gene has CDR1 SGHKS and CDR2 YYEKEE (reference sequence). The junction had 4 bases not matched to a gene; V was cut back by 3 bases and J by 3 bases. This CDR3 contains 14 residues. The CDR3 region is CASSSGQAYTEAFF. For the CDR3, the DNA is TGTGCCAGCAGCTCGGGACAGGCGTACACTGAAGCTTTCTTT.

A few counts support this clonotype. J is TRBJ2-3 and V is TRBV7-9; 13 positions agree with TRBD2. Germline CDR1 and CDR2: SEHNR and FQNEAQ (reference sequence). Germline trimming cut 1 base from V and 2 bases from J; bases unmatched to any gene: 3. There are 17 residues in the CDR3. The CDR3 bases are TGTGCCAGCAGCTTAGGGACTAGCGGGAGAACCACAGATACGCAGTATTTT. Translated, it gives CASSLGTSGRTTDTQYF.

There are a few counts of this clonotype. The rearrangement links TRBV7-2 to TRBJ2-7, with TRBD2 matching 9 bases. The trim removed 6 bases at V and 6 bases at J, leaving 12 bases unmatched. This CDR3 spans 15 amino acids. CDR1 and CDR2 (germline): SGHTA, FQGNSA. This chain's CDR3 is CASRFATGTSSEQYF. In nucleotides, the CDR3 is TGTGCCAGCAGGTTCGCAACCGGGACTAGCAGCGAGCAGTACTTC.

This clonotype was recorded a few times. The chain employs TRBV12-5 and TRBJ1-1; the D is unclear. The CDR3 has 14 residues. Germline-derived CDR1 and CDR2 are LGHNT and FRNRAP. The V gene lost 6 bases and the J gene lost 4 bases, with 15 bases spanning the gap. The CDR3 protein is CASGSPFLFTEAFF. The CDR3 coding sequence is TGTGCTAGTGGCTCTCCGTTTCTATTCACTGAAGCTTTCTTT.

This clonotype was seen more than once but under ten times. J is TRBJ2-7 and V is TRBV6-2 or TRBV6-3, with D maybe TRBD2 (6 bases). CDR3 length equals 13 residues. The ends were cut back, 4 bases at V and 6 bases at J, with 13 bases in the middle. Germline-derived CDR1 and CDR2 are MNHEY and SVGEGT. The CDR3 nucleotides read TGTGCCAGCAGTTGGGGAGGAGGAATCGAGCAGTACTTC. It is translated as CASSWGGGIEQYF.

This clonotype was seen only a few times. The chain recombines TRBV4-3 with TRBJ2-1; the D gene is possibly TRBD2 (6 bases). V lost 4 bases to trimming and J lost 2 bases, with 15 bases between them. Per the germline V gene, CDR1 is LGHNA and CDR2 is YSLEER. This CDR3 comprises 16 residues. CDR3 amino acids: CASSPRGGGTYNEQFF. CDR3 in DNA: TGCGCCAGCAGCCCCCGTGGGGGAGGAACCTACAATGAGCAGTTCTTC.

The table lists this clonotype with a few counts. For the CDR3, the DNA is TGTGCCACTGGGACAGGGGTGTTTATTGGTACCGGGGAGCTGTTTTTT. Translating gives CATGTGVFIGTGELFF. The rearrangement uses TRBV7-2 and TRBJ2-2; 10 nucleotides agree with TRBD1. Germline V gene lookup returns CDR1 SGHTA and CDR2 FQGNSA. After removal of 10 bases from V and 5 bases from J, the junction contained 13 bases not matched to a gene. The CDR3 is 16 residues long.

For the CDR3, the DNA is TGTGCCAGCAGCCACCCTCGGACTTTTCCCTACGAGCAGTACTTC. Amino acids: CASSHPRTFPYEQYF. The chain uses TRBV12-3 or TRBV12-4 and TRBJ2-7; D possibly corresponds to TRBD2 (5 bases). This CDR3 spans 15 amino acids. V was pared by 6 bases and J by 2 bases, with 17 bases between.

A few counts support this clonotype. The CDR3 nucleotides are TGTGCCATCAGGTGGGACAGTGAGAACACTGAAGCTTTCTTT. It codes for CAIRWDSENTEAFF. The genes are TRBV10-3 and TRBJ1-1; 7 bases are a match to TRBD1. The CDR3 loop spans 14 amino acids. Trimming took 6 bases from V and 1 from J; bases not matched to a gene: 5. Per germline, CDR1 ENHRY and CDR2 SYGVKD.

The V call is TRBV4-1, the J call TRBJ2-3; possible D gene TRBD2, 5 bases. CDR1 is MGHRA and CDR2 is YSYEKL in the germline V gene. With 1 base removed from V and 0 bases from J, the gap between germline ends came to 11 bases. CDR3 length: 16 residues. The CDR3 nucleotides read TGCGCCAGCAGCCAAGTCTTCAGGACTAGCACAGATACGCAGTATTTT. Protein: CASSQVFRTSTDTQYF.

The rearrangement uses TRBV7-2 and TRBJ2-5; D may correspond to TRBD1 or TRBD2 (5 bases each). V lost 5 bases to trimming and J lost 2 bases, with 9 bases between them. Germline-derived CDR1 and CDR2 are SGHTA and FQGNSA. The CDR3 consists of 13 residues. The CDR3 loop reads CASSRDQQETQYF. In DNA form, the CDR3 reads TGTGCCAGCAGCCGGGACCAACAAGAGACCCAGTACTTC.